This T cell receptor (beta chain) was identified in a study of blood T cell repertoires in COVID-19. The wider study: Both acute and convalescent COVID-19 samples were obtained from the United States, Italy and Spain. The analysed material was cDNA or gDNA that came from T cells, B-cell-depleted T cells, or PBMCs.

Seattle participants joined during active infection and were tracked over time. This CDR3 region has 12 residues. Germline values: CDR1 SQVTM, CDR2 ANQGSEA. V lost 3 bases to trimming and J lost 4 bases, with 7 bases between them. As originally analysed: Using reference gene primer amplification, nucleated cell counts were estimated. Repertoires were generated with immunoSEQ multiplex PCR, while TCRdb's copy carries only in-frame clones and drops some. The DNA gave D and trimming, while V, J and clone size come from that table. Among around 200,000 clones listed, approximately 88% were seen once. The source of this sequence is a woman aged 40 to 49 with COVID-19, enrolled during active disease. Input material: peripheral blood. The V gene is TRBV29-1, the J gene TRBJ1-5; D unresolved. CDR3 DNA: TGCAGCGTTGACAGGCTTAATCAGCCCCAGCATTTT. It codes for CSVDRLNQPQHF.